Listed below are T cell receptor beta chains from one sample, sequenced in a study of CD8 T cells in ankylosing spondylitis. One entry per CDR3 protein, called by TCRdb with MiXCR from the 5' RACE reads. The table records approximately 25,000 distinct CDR3 sequences, about a sixth of them present only once. The sample consisted of blood. These TCRs come from a male donor with ankylosing spondylitis or in good health (not recorded which). The CDR3 runs from the conserved cysteine through the conserved F or W. A D gene is named only where the DNA matches it firmly. Only part of the rows carry a size: once, few, many, or a class if the clone is expanded.

CDR3nt: TGCAGCGTTCGACAGCCCCGGAACACCGGGGAGCTGTTTTTT
CDR3aa: CSVRQPRNTGELFF
v_gene: TRBV29-1
abundance: many
j_gene: TRBJ2-2
d_gene: .

CDR3nt: TGTGCCAGCAGCTTCACCGACGAGCAGTACTTC
CDR3aa: CASSFTDEQYF
v_gene: TRBV11-3
abundance: .
j_gene: TRBJ2-7
d_gene: .

CDR3nt: TGTGCCAGCAGACCGACAGGGGTTTGGTATTCACCCCTCCACTTT
CDR3aa: CASRPTGVWYSPLHF
v_gene: TRBV6-2/TRBV6-3
abundance: .
j_gene: TRBJ1-6
d_gene: TRBD1

CDR3nt: TGTGCCAGCCGGAGGAGACCAACTAATGAAAAACTGTTTTTT
CDR3aa: CASRRRPTNEKLFF
v_gene: TRBV7-3
abundance: .
j_gene: TRBJ1-4
d_gene: .

CDR3nt: TGTGCCAGCTATACCCCCGGGACTGAGAGCACCGGGGAGCTGTTTTTT
CDR3aa: CASYTPGTESTGELFF
v_gene: TRBV6-5
abundance: few
j_gene: TRBJ2-2
d_gene: .

CDR3nt: TGCGCCAGCAGCCCAGGACAGGGGGGAGATACGCAGTATTTT
CDR3aa: CASSPGQGGDTQYF
v_gene: TRBV5-1
abundance: many
j_gene: TRBJ2-3
d_gene: TRBD1

CDR3nt: TGTGCCAGCAGCTCCCGGACTCTCCGCACAGATACGCAGTATTTT
CDR3aa: CASSSRTLRTDTQYF
v_gene: TRBV7-2
abundance: .
j_gene: TRBJ2-3
d_gene: .

CDR3nt: TGTGCCAGCTCACCCACAGGGGAGGAAGGTGAGCAGTTCTTC
CDR3aa: CASSPTGEEGEQFF
v_gene: TRBV18
abundance: few
j_gene: TRBJ2-1
d_gene: .

CDR3nt: TGTGCCAGCAGCTCCACCCTAACCTCCGGGACAGGGAGAAGGTCCTACAATGAGCAGTTCTTC
CDR3aa: CASSSTLTSGTGRRSYNEQFF
v_gene: TRBV7-9
abundance: .
j_gene: TRBJ2-1
d_gene: TRBD1

CDR3nt: TGCAGCGTGAGGACTGGGGCTAATGAAAAACTGTTTTTT
CDR3aa: CSVRTGANEKLFF
v_gene: TRBV29-1
abundance: many
j_gene: TRBJ1-4
d_gene: .

CDR3nt: TGTGCCAGCAGCTTGGGGACCAGGGTTGGGGATGAGCAGTTCTTC
CDR3aa: CASSLGTRVGDEQFF
v_gene: TRBV5-6
abundance: .
j_gene: TRBJ2-1
d_gene: .

CDR3nt: TGCGCCAGCAGCCAAGCAGGTGGTGCGGCCCCCACCGGGGAGCTGTTTTTT
CDR3aa: CASSQAGGAAPTGELFF
v_gene: TRBV4-3
abundance: .
j_gene: TRBJ2-2
d_gene: .

CDR3nt: TGTGCCAGCAGACCAGGACTAGGTGGAGACATTCAGTACTTC
CDR3aa: CASRPGLGGDIQYF
v_gene: TRBV12-3/TRBV12-4
abundance: many
j_gene: TRBJ2-4
d_gene: TRBD2

CDR3nt: TGTGCCAGCAGCTTAATGGGGGTGTTTACAGATACGCAGTATTTT
CDR3aa: CASSLMGVFTDTQYF
v_gene: TRBV7-2
abundance: many
j_gene: TRBJ2-3
d_gene: .

CDR3nt: TGCGCCAGCAGCTTGTGGTCCTGGACTAAAGTGAGCTCCTACAATGAGCAGTTCTTC
CDR3aa: CASSLWSWTKVSSYNEQFF
v_gene: TRBV5-1
abundance: many
j_gene: TRBJ2-1
d_gene: .

CDR3nt: TGTGCCAGCAGCCAAGAAGGCTCAAAGGAGACCCAGTACTTC
CDR3aa: CASSQEGSKETQYF
v_gene: TRBV3-1
abundance: .
j_gene: TRBJ2-5
d_gene: .

CDR3nt: TGCAGTGCTAGAGATGGACGGCTGTCTCTCACAGATACGCAGTATTTT
CDR3aa: CSARDGRLSLTDTQYF
v_gene: TRBV20-1
abundance: few
j_gene: TRBJ2-3
d_gene: .

CDR3nt: TGTGCCAGTAGTATAGTTGGTGCGTCGAACACTGAAGCTTTCTTT
CDR3aa: CASSIVGASNTEAFF
v_gene: TRBV19
abundance: many
j_gene: TRBJ1-1
d_gene: .

CDR3nt: TGTGCCAGCAGCACGGGACAGGCAACTGAAGCTTTCTTT
CDR3aa: CASSTGQATEAFF
v_gene: TRBV9
abundance: .
j_gene: TRBJ1-1
d_gene: TRBD1

CDR3nt: TGTGCCAGCGACGAGTCCAGGGTCGGCTCCTACAATGAGCAGTTCTTC
CDR3aa: CASDESRVGSYNEQFF
v_gene: TRBV27
abundance: few
j_gene: TRBJ2-1
d_gene: .

CDR3nt: TGTGCCAGCAGCCCAAACAGGGGGCTGGTGTACAATGAGCAGTTCTTC
CDR3aa: CASSPNRGLVYNEQFF
v_gene: TRBV7-2
abundance: medium-sized
j_gene: TRBJ2-1
d_gene: TRBD1

CDR3nt: TGTGCCAGCAGCTGGACTAGCGGTAGCACAGATACGCAGTATTTT
CDR3aa: CASSWTSGSTDTQYF
v_gene: TRBV7-6
abundance: few
j_gene: TRBJ2-3
d_gene: TRBD2

CDR3nt: TGTGCCAGCAGTGTTGAAGGGAGCACAGATACGCAGTATTTT
CDR3aa: CASSVEGSTDTQYF
v_gene: TRBV12-3/TRBV12-4
abundance: many
j_gene: TRBJ2-3
d_gene: .

CDR3nt: TGCAGTGCTATACGACTAGCGGGAGTTCGAGATACGCAGTATTTT
CDR3aa: CSAIRLAGVRDTQYF
v_gene: TRBV20-1
abundance: many
j_gene: TRBJ2-3
d_gene: TRBD2

CDR3nt: TGTGCCAGCAGCTCCGCAAGAGGCTACACCTTC
CDR3aa: CASSSARGYTF
v_gene: TRBV7-9
abundance: many
j_gene: TRBJ1-2
d_gene: .

CDR3nt: TGTGCCAGCAGCGTAGGAGGACAGGGGGCCAATGAGCAGTTCTTC
CDR3aa: CASSVGGQGANEQFF
v_gene: TRBV9
abundance: few
j_gene: TRBJ2-1
d_gene: TRBD1

CDR3nt: TGTGCCAGCAGTGATGGGAGTGGGTACACAGATACGCAGTATTTT
CDR3aa: CASSDGSGYTDTQYF
v_gene: TRBV2
abundance: .
j_gene: TRBJ2-3
d_gene: .

CDR3nt: TGTGCCAGCAGCTTAGCTGGGTCGGACGAGCAGTACTTC
CDR3aa: CASSLAGSDEQYF
v_gene: TRBV7-9
abundance: .
j_gene: TRBJ2-7
d_gene: .

CDR3nt: TGTGCCACCAGCCCGGGGGGGGCTCGGGACTATGGCTACACCTTC
CDR3aa: CATSPGGARDYGYTF
v_gene: TRBV15
abundance: many
j_gene: TRBJ1-2
d_gene: .

CDR3nt: TGTGCCAGCAGTTCGACCAGGACTAGCGGGTCTCGGGAGCAGTACTTC
CDR3aa: CASSSTRTSGSREQYF
v_gene: TRBV28
abundance: few
j_gene: TRBJ2-7
d_gene: TRBD2

CDR3nt: TGTGCCAGCAGCATGACTCACAATGAGCAGTTCTTC
CDR3aa: CASSMTHNEQFF
v_gene: TRBV7-2
abundance: .
j_gene: TRBJ2-1
d_gene: .

CDR3nt: TGTGCCAGCAGTTTAGGGTTACGCTCCTACAATGAGCAGTTCTTC
CDR3aa: CASSLGLRSYNEQFF
v_gene: TRBV12-3/TRBV12-4
abundance: many
j_gene: TRBJ2-1
d_gene: .

CDR3nt: TGCGCCAGCAGCCAATCTACGAACACCGGGGAGCTGTTTTTT
CDR3aa: CASSQSTNTGELFF
v_gene: TRBV4-3
abundance: medium-sized
j_gene: TRBJ2-2
d_gene: .

CDR3nt: TGCAGCGTTGACTCCGGGGGAGGTACAGATACGCAGTATTTT
CDR3aa: CSVDSGGGTDTQYF
v_gene: TRBV29-1
abundance: many
j_gene: TRBJ2-3
d_gene: .

CDR3nt: TGTGCCAGCAGCCAAGTTGTCGGGATGCAAACCGGGGAGCTGTTTTTT
CDR3aa: CASSQVVGMQTGELFF
v_gene: TRBV3-1
abundance: few
j_gene: TRBJ2-2
d_gene: .

CDR3nt: TGTGCCAGCAGGACACAGGGTCGGGCTTTCTTT
CDR3aa: CASRTQGRAFF
v_gene: TRBV12-3/TRBV12-4
abundance: many
j_gene: TRBJ1-1
d_gene: .

CDR3nt: TGCAGTGCTAGAGCTGTGAGGGGCAATGAGCAGTTCTTC
CDR3aa: CSARAVRGNEQFF
v_gene: TRBV20-1
abundance: .
j_gene: TRBJ2-1
d_gene: .

CDR3nt: TGTGCCAGCAGCTTGTCAGCGGGACCGAGCGTAGATACGCAGTATTTT
CDR3aa: CASSLSAGPSVDTQYF
v_gene: TRBV5-4
abundance: .
j_gene: TRBJ2-3
d_gene: TRBD2

CDR3nt: TGTGCCAGCAGCCCTACTAGCCAGGGGGCCCAGTACTTC
CDR3aa: CASSPTSQGAQYF
v_gene: TRBV7-2
abundance: few
j_gene: TRBJ2-5
d_gene: .

CDR3nt: TGTGCCAGCAGCTTAAGGGGAACTAAAACAGATACGCAGTATTTT
CDR3aa: CASSLRGTKTDTQYF
v_gene: TRBV7-3
abundance: .
j_gene: TRBJ2-3
d_gene: .

CDR3nt: TGTGCCAGCAGCTTATTGGGGCGGGACCCATACAATGAGCAGTTCTTC
CDR3aa: CASSLLGRDPYNEQFF
v_gene: TRBV7-8
abundance: .
j_gene: TRBJ2-1
d_gene: .

CDR3nt: TGTGCCATCCAGGGTTCTAATGAAAAACTGTTTTTT
CDR3aa: CAIQGSNEKLFF
v_gene: TRBV6-4
abundance: many
j_gene: TRBJ1-4
d_gene: .

CDR3nt: TGTGCCAGCAGCTTAGCAAGAGCAGGCAATGAGCAGTTCTTC
CDR3aa: CASSLARAGNEQFF
v_gene: TRBV7-9
abundance: many
j_gene: TRBJ2-1
d_gene: .

CDR3nt: TGCGCCAGCAGCCGAGAACTCCCCACCCCTGAAGCTTTCTTT
CDR3aa: CASSRELPTPEAFF
v_gene: TRBV4-3
abundance: few
j_gene: TRBJ1-1
d_gene: .

CDR3nt: TGTGCCAGCAGTCAGAACAGCGGGCCTAGCACAGATACGCAGTATTTT
CDR3aa: CASSQNSGPSTDTQYF
v_gene: TRBV27
abundance: many
j_gene: TRBJ2-3
d_gene: .

CDR3nt: TGTGCCAGCAGTTTCGTTAGCGGGGGTGGATACACCGGGGAGCTGTTTTTT
CDR3aa: CASSFVSGGGYTGELFF
v_gene: TRBV12-3/TRBV12-4
abundance: .
j_gene: TRBJ2-2
d_gene: TRBD2